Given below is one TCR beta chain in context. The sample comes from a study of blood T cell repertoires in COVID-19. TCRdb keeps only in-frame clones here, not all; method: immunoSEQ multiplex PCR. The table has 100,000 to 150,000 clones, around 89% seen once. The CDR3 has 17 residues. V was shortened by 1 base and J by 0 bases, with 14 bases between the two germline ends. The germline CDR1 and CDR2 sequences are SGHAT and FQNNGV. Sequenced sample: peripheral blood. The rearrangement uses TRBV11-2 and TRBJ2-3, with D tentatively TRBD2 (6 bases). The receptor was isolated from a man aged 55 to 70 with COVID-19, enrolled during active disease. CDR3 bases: TGTGCCAGCAGCTTAGGGCCGCGAGGGACTAGCACAGATACGCAGTATTTT. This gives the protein CASSLGPRGTSTDTQYF.